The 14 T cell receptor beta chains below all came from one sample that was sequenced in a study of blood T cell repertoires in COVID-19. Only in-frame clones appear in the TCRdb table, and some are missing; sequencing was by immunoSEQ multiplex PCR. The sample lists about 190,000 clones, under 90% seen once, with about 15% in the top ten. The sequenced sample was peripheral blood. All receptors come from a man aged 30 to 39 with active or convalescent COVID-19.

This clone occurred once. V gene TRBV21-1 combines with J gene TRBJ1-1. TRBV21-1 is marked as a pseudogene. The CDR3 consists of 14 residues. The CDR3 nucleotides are TGTGCCAGCAGCAAAGTCCGGGTTCGCACTGAAGCTTTCTTT. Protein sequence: CASSKVRVRTEAFF.

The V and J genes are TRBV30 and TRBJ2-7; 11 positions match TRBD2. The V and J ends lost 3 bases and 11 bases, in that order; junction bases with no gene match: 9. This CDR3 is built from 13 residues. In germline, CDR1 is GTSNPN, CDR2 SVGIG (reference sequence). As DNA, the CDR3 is TGTGCCTGGAGAAAGGTGACTAGCGGGACTGAGTACTTC. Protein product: CAWRKVTSGTEYF.

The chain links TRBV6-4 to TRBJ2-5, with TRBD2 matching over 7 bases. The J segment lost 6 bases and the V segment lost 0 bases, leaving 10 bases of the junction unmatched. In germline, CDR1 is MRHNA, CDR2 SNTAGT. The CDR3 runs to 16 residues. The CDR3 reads CASSDSAGVGPKTQYF. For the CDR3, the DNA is TGTGCCAGCAGTGACTCCGCGGGGGTGGGCCCCAAGACCCAGTACTTC.

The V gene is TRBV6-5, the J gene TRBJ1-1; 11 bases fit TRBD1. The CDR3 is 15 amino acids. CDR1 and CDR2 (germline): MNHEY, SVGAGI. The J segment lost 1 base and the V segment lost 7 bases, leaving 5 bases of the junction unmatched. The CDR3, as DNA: TGTGCCAGCACTCGGACAGGGGGCGCGAACACTGAAGCTTTCTTT. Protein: CASTRTGGANTEAFF.

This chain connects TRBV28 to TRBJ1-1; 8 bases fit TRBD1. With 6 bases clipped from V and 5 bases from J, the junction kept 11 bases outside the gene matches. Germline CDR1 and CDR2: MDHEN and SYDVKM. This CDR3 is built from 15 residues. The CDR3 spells CASRPPTGAVTEAFF. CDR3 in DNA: TGTGCCAGCAGGCCACCGACAGGGGCGGTGACTGAAGCTTTCTTT.

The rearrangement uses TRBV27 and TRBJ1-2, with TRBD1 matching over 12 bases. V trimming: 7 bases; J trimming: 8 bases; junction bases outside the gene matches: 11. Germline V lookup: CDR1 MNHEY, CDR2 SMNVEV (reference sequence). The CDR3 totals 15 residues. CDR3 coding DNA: TGTGCCAGCACTAAAGCCGGGACAGGGGGCTTAGGCTACACCTTC. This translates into CASTKAGTGGLGYTF.

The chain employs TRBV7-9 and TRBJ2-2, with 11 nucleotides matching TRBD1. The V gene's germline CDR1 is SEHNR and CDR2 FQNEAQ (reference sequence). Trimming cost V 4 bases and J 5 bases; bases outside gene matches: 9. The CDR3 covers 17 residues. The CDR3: CASSSDGQGALTGELFF. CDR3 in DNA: TGTGCCAGCAGCTCCGATGGACAGGGGGCGCTGACCGGGGAGCTGTTTTTT.

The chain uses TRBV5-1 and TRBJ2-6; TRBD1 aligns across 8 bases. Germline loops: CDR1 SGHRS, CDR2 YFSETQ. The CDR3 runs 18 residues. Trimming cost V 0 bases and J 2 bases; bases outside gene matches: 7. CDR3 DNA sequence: TGCGCCAGCAGCTTGGGGACAGGGCCCTCCGCTGGGGCCAACGTCCTGACTTTC. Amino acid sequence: CASSLGTGPSAGANVLTF. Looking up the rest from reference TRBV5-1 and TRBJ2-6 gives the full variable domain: KAGVTQTPRYLIKTRGQQVTLSCSPISGHRSVSWYQQTPGQGLQFLFEYFSETQRNKGNFPGRFSGRQFSNSRSEMNVSTLELGDSALYLCASSLGTGPSAGANVLTFGAGSRLTVL.

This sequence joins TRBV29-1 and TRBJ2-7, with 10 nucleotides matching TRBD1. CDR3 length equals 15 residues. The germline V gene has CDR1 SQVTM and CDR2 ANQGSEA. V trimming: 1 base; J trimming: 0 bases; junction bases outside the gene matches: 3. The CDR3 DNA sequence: TGCAGCGTTGAAGGGACAGGGGGAAGCTCCTACGAGCAGTACTTC. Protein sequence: CSVEGTGGSSYEQYF.

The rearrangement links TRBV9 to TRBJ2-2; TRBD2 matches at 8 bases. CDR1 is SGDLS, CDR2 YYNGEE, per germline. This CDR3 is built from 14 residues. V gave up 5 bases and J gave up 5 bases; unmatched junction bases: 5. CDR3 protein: CASSSGLETGELFF. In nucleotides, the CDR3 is TGTGCCAGCAGTTCGGGACTAGAGACCGGGGAGCTGTTTTTT.

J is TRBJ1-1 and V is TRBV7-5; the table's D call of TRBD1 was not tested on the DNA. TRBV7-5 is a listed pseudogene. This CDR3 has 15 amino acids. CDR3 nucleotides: TGTGCCAGAAGCTCCCAGGCCGGTTGGGCCGCTGAAGCTTTCTTT. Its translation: CARSSQAGWAAEAFF.

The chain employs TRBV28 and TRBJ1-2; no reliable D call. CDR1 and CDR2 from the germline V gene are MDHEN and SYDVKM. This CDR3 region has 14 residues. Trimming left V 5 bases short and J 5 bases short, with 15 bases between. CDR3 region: CASSPSSLPYGYTF. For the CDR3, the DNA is TGTGCCAGCAGTCCCTCGAGTCTACCTTATGGCTACACCTTC.

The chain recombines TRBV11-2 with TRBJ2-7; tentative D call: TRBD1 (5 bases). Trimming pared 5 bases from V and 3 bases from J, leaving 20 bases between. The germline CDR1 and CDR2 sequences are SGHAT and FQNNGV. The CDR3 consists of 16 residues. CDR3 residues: CASSGNSGQLGYEQYF. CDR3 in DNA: TGTGCCAGCAGCGGAAATTCAGGACAATTGGGCTACGAGCAGTACTTC.

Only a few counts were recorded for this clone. CDR3 bases: TGCGCCAGCAGCCAAGTTGCCAGGAACACTGAAGCTTTCTTT. Its protein is CASSQVARNTEAFF. The V call is TRBV4-3, the J call TRBJ1-1; D unclear. In germline, CDR1 is LGHNA, CDR2 YSLEER. CDR3 length equals 14 residues. The V end lost 1 base, the J end lost 1 base, and 7 bases lay between the germline ends.